These 15 T cell receptor beta chains came from one sample sequenced in a study of OX40 agonist ivuxolimab in advanced cancers. Assay: immunoSEQ multiplex PCR; the TCRdb copy retains only in-frame clones and omits some. Among tens of thousands of clones listed, 90% were seen once. Source: CD4+ or CD8+ T cells sorted from blood, taken in a trial of the OX40 agonist ivuxolimab. These receptors came from an adult with an advanced solid tumor such as melanoma, head and neck, liver or kidney cancer.

This clone was seen a single time. This chain joins TRBV2 and TRBJ2-5; 10 bases are a match to TRBD1. The CDR3 spans 14 residues. Trimming cost V 5 bases and J 3 bases; bases outside gene matches: 3. Per the germline V gene, CDR1 is SNHLY and CDR2 is FYNNEI. The CDR3 region has the DNA TGTGCCAGCAGTCCCGGGACAGGGGAAGAGACCCAGTACTTC. It translates to CASSPGTGEETQYF.

The chain employs TRBV5-4 and TRBJ2-5; TRBD1 matches at 8 bases. The junction had 3 bases not matched to a gene; V was cut back by 3 bases and J by 5 bases. The CDR3 extends over 13 amino acids. The germline V gene has CDR1 SGHNT and CDR2 YYREEE (reference sequence). Here the CDR3 reads CASSWTGQETQYF. CDR3 sequence (DNA): TGTGCCAGCAGCTGGACAGGGCAGGAGACCCAGTACTTC.

The CDR3 sequence: CASAPRDRGEKLFF. The CDR3 DNA is TGTGCCAGTGCCCCCCGGGACAGGGGAGAAAAACTGTTTTTT. The J gene is TRBJ1-4, the V gene TRBV19; 10 bases fit TRBD1. The ends lost 8 bases at V and 8 bases at J; junction bases unmatched: 8. Germline assignment: CDR1 LNHDA and CDR2 SQIVND (reference sequence). This CDR3 contains 14 residues.

This sequence joins TRBV5-1 and TRBJ2-1; 9 bases fit TRBD1. Germline CDR1 and CDR2: SGHRS and YFSETQ. The CDR3 extends over 15 amino acids. Losses at the gene ends were 4 bases for V and 3 bases for J; bases not matched to a gene: 5. Here the CDR3 reads CASSPMGQGYNEQFF. The CDR3, as DNA: TGCGCCAGCAGCCCAATGGGACAGGGCTACAATGAGCAGTTCTTC. Based on the CDR3 plus reference TRBV5-1 and TRBJ2-1, the full variable domain is KAGVTQTPRYLIKTRGQQVTLSCSPISGHRSVSWYQQTPGQGLQFLFEYFSETQRNKGNFPGRFSGRQFSNSRSEMNVSTLELGDSALYLCASSPMGQGYNEQFFGPGTRLTVL.

This clone is a singleton in its sample. The rearrangement links TRBV25-1 to TRBJ2-1, with 9 positions matching TRBD1. This CDR3 is built from 16 residues. Looked up from germline, CDR1 is MGHDK and CDR2 is SYGVNS. V shed 0 bases, J shed 7 bases, and the junction held 7 bases outside the gene matches. In nucleotides, the CDR3 is TGTGCCAGCAGTGAATATGGGGGACAGGGACTTAATGAGCAGTTCTTC. Translated, it gives CASSEYGGQGLNEQFF.

The gene calls are TRBV28 and TRBJ1-2; unclear D gene. Germline-derived CDR1 and CDR2 are MDHEN and SYDVKM. The CDR3 runs 10 residues. Deletions cut 4 bases from V and 8 bases from J, with 5 bases between. The CDR3 loop is CASSSAGYTF. The CDR3 DNA reads TGTGCCAGCAGTTCGGCGGGCTACACCTTC.

V usage is TRBV15 and J usage is TRBJ2-7, with TRBD2 matching over 13 bases. This CDR3 is built from 14 residues. CDR1 is LNHNV, CDR2 YYDKDF, per germline (reference sequence). Germline trimming cut 5 bases from V and 4 bases from J; bases unmatched to any gene: 2. The CDR3 DNA reads as TGTGCCACCAGCCAACTAGCGGGAGGGTACGAGCAGTACTTC. This sequence encodes CATSQLAGGYEQYF.

The chain has TRBV19 and TRBJ1-2; D gene ambiguous. Germline V gene lookup returns CDR1 LNHDA and CDR2 SQIVND (reference sequence). CDR3 size: 15 residues. V was clipped by 5 bases and J by 0 bases, with 13 bases between them. CDR3 amino acids: CASSPLGHPNYGYTF. The DNA for the CDR3 is TGTGCCAGTAGTCCGCTGGGCCACCCTAACTATGGCTACACCTTC.

In its sample, this clone was seen once. The chain links TRBV9 to TRBJ2-3, with D possibly matching TRBD1 (6 bases). Germline V gene sequence: CDR1 SGDLS, CDR2 YYNGEE. Trimming cost V 2 bases and J 1 base, with 23 bases left between them. The CDR3 is 19 residues long. The CDR3: CASSVGTPTTLGRTDTQYF. As DNA, the CDR3 is TGTGCCAGCAGCGTCGGGACACCTACTACTCTGGGCCGCACAGATACGCAGTATTTT.

J is TRBJ2-7 and V is TRBV28; TRBD2 agrees at 8 bases. The trim removed 5 bases at V and 5 bases at J, leaving 11 bases unmatched. Germline V gives CDR1 MDHEN, CDR2 SYDVKM. The CDR3 sequence is 15 residues long. CDR3 residues: CASSASLAGSNEQYF. The DNA of the CDR3 is TGTGCCAGCAGTGCTTCCTTAGCGGGGTCGAACGAGCAGTACTTC.

This clone was observed a few times. The chain has TRBV28 and TRBJ2-4; TRBD2 is a possible D gene (6 bases). The CDR3 contains 15 residues. V was clipped by 6 bases and J by 1 base, with 13 bases between them. The germline CDR1 and CDR2 sequences are MDHEN and SYDVKM. For the CDR3, the DNA is TGTGCCAGCAGGAGAATTGGAGGGGCCAAAAACATTCAGTACTTC. Its protein is CASRRIGGAKNIQYF. Drawing the rest from reference TRBV28 and TRBJ2-4, the complete variable domain is DVKVTQSSRYLVKRTGEKVFLECVQDMDHENMFWYRQDPGLGLRLIYFSYDVKMKEKGDIPEGYSVSREKKERFSLILESASTNQTSMYLCASRRIGGAKNIQYFGAGTRLSVL.

The chain has TRBV11-2 and TRBJ2-7, with a tentative D call TRBD2 (6 bases). Per the germline V gene, CDR1 is SGHAT and CDR2 is FQNNGV. V gave up 1 base and J gave up 4 bases, with 11 bases separating them. This CDR3 region has 14 residues. The CDR3 region is CASSLGAGSYEQYF. The CDR3 DNA is TGTGCCAGCAGCTTAGGGGCGGGATCGTACGAGCAGTACTTC.

This clone was found once. The chain employs TRBV12-5 and TRBJ2-7; the match to TRBD2 covers 8 bases. Losses at the gene ends were 5 bases for V and 2 bases for J; bases not matched to a gene: 11. Per the germline V gene, CDR1 is LGHNT and CDR2 is FRNRAP. The CDR3 has 16 residues. The CDR3 sequence: CASGGQSGGDTYEQYF. The CDR3 DNA sequence: TGTGCTAGTGGTGGGCAAAGCGGGGGCGACACCTACGAGCAGTACTTC.

The V and J genes are TRBV23-1 and TRBJ2-5; 9 nucleotides match TRBD2. TRBV23-1 is an ORF; its function is uncertain. V shed 4 bases, J shed 4 bases, and the junction held 10 bases outside the gene matches. The CDR3 spans 16 residues. CDR3 DNA sequence: TGCGCCAGCAGTCCGGGCCTAGCGGGATATCTAGAGACCCAGTACTTC. This encodes CASSPGLAGYLETQYF.

The chain employs TRBV19 and TRBJ2-3; 8 bases match TRBD1. Germline V gene lookup returns CDR1 LNHDA and CDR2 SQIVND (reference sequence). This CDR3 is built from 14 residues. V trimming: 7 bases; J trimming: 5 bases; junction bases outside the gene matches: 8. CDR3 coding DNA: TGTGCCAGTACTCCGGCAGGGGGCCGAGATACGCAGTATTTT. This translates into CASTPAGGRDTQYF.